This T cell receptor beta chain is drawn from a study of blood T cells in healthy people across ages. Primers used in a second PCR of roughly 6 to 11 cycles were a sample-barcoded 5' primer and a J-beta primer mix. MiXCR, applied by TCRdb to the 5' RACE reads, yields one record per CDR3 protein. Of some 1.1 million distinct CDR3 sequences listed, roughly two fifths were seen once; the top ten hold around 13%. This clonotype has more than one count but fewer than ten. The sample comprised blood. This receptor was taken from a man between 18 and 29 years old in good health.

CDR3 in amino acids: CASSQVRDRGTYGYTF. CDR3 nucleotides: TGTGCCAGCAGCCAAGTCAGGGACAGGGGAACCTATGGCTACACCTTC. The gene calls are TRBV3-1 and TRBJ1-2; 10 bases line up with TRBD1. The J segment lost 4 bases and the V segment lost 1 base, leaving 6 bases of the junction unmatched. The CDR3 is 16 amino acids. The germline CDR1 and CDR2 sequences are LGHDT and YNNKEL (reference sequence).